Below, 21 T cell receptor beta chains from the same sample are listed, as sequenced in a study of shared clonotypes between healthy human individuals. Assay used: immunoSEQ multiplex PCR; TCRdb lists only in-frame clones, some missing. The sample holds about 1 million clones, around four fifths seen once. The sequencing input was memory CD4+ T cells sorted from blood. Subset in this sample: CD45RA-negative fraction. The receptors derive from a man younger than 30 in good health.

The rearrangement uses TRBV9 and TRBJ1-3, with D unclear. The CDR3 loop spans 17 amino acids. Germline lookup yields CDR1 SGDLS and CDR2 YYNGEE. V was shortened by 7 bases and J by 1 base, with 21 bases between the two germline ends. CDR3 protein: CASSLGSAVGSGNTIYF. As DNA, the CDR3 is TGTGCCAGCTCCCTAGGTTCTGCGGTGGGGTCTGGAAACACCATATATTTT.

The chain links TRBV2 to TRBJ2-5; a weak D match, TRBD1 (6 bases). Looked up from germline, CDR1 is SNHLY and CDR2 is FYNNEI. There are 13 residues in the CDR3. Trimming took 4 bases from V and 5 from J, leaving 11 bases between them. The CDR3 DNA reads TGTGCCAGCAGTGGGGGGCCTGGGGAGACCCAGTACTTC. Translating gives CASSGGPGETQYF.

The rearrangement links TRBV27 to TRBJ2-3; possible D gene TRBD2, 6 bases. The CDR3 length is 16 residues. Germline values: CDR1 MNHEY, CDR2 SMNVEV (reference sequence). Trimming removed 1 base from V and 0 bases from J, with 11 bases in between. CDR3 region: CASSLYSGVSTDTQYF. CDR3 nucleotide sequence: TGTGCCAGCAGTTTATACTCGGGAGTGAGCACAGATACGCAGTATTTT.

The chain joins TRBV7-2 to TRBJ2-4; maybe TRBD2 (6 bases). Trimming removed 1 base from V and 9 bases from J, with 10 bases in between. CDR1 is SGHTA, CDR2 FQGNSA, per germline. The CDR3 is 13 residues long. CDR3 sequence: CASSLGRAGIQYF. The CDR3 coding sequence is TGTGCCAGCAGCTTAGGGAGGGCAGGCATTCAGTACTTC.

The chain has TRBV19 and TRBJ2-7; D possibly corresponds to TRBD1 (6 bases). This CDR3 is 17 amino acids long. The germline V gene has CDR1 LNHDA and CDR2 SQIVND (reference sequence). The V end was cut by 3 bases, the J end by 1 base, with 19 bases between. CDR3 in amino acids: CASSITIRQAVSYEQYF. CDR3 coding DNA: TGTGCCAGTAGTATTACGATTAGACAGGCGGTTTCCTACGAGCAGTACTTC. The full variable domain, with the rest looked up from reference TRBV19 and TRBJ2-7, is DGGITQSPKYLFRKEGQNVTLSCEQNLNHDAMYWYRQDPGQGLRLIYYSQIVNDFQKGDIAEGYSVSREKKESFPLTVTSAQKNPTAFYLCASSITIRQAVSYEQYFGPGTRLTVT.

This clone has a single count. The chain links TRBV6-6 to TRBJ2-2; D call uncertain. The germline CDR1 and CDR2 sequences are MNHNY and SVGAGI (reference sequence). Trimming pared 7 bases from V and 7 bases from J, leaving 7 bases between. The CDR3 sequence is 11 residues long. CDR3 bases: TGTGCCAGCACGCGATTCGGGGAGCTGTTTTTT. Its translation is CASTRFGELFF.

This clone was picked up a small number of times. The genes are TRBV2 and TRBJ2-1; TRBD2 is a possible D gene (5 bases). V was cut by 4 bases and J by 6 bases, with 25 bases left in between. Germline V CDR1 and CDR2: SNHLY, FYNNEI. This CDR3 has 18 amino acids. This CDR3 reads CASSAYPSRKEGPNEQFF. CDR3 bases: TGTGCCAGCAGTGCATACCCGAGTAGGAAAGAGGGCCCCAATGAGCAGTTCTTC.

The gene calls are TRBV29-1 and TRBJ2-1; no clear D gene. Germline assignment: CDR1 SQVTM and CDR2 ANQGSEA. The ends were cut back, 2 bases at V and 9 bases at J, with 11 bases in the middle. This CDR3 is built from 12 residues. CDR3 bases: TGCAGCGTTGAAATAGTAGCCAGTGAGCAGTTCTTC. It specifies CSVEIVASEQFF.

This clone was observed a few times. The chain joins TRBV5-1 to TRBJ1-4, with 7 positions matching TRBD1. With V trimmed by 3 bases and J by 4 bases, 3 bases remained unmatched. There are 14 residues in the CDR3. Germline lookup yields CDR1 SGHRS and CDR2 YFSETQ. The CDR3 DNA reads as TGCGCCAGCAGCTCGGGACAGCTTAATGAAAAACTGTTTTTT. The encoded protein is CASSSGQLNEKLFF.

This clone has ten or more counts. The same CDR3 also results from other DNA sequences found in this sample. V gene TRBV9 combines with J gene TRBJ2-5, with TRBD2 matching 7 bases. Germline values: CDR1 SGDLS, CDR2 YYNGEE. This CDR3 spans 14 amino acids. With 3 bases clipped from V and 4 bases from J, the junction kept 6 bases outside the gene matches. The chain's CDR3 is CASSDGGSVETQYF. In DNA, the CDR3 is TGTGCCAGCAGCGATGGCGGGAGTGTAGAGACCCAGTACTTC.

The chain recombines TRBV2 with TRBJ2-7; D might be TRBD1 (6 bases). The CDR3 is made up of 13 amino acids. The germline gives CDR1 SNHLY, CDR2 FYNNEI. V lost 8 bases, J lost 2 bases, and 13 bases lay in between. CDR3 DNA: TGTGCCAGCGCCGTAGGGGGAACCTACGAGCAGTACTTC. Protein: CASAVGGTYEQYF.

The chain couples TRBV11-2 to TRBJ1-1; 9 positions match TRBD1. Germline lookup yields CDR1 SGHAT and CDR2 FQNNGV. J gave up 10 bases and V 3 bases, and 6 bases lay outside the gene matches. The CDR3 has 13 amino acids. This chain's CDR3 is CASSFGTGSVAFF. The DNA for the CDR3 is TGTGCCAGCAGCTTTGGGACAGGGTCGGTAGCTTTCTTT.

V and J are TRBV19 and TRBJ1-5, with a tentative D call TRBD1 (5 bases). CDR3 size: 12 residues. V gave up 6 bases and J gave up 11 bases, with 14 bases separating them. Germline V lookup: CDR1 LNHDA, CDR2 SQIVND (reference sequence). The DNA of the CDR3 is TGTGCCAGTAGGGGAGGGGCCTCTACCCAGCATTTT. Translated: CASRGGASTQHF.

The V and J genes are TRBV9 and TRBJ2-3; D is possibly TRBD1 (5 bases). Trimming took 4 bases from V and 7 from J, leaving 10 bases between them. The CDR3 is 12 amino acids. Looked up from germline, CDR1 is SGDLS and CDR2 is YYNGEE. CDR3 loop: CASSPRGYTQYF. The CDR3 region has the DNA TGTGCCAGCAGCCCAAGGGGATATACGCAGTATTTT.

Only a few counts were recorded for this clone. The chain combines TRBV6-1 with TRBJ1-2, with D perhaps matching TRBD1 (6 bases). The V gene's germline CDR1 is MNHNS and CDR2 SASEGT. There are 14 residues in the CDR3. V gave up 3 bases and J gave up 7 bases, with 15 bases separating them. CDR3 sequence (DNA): TGTGCCAGCAGTGATCTCGACAGGAGGCTTGGCTACACCTTC. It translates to CASSDLDRRLGYTF.

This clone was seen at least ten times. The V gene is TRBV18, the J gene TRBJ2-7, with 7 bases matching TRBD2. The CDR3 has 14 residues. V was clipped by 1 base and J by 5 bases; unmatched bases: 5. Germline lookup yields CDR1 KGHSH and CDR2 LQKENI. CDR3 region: CASSPRGRNDEQYF. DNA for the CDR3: TGTGCCAGCTCACCACGCGGGAGAAACGACGAGCAGTACTTC.

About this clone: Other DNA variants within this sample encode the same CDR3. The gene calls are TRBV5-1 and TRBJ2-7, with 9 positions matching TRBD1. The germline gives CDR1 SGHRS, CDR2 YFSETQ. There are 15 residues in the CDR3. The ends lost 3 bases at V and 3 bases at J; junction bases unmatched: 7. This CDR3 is CASSSGTGRFYEQYF. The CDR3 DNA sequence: TGCGCCAGCAGCTCAGGGACAGGGCGTTTCTACGAGCAGTACTTC.

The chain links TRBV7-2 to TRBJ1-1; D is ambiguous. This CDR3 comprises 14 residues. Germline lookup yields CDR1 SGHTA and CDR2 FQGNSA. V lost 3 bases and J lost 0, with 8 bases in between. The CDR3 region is CASSFDRVNTEAFF. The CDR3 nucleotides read TGTGCCAGCAGCTTCGATAGGGTGAACACTGAAGCTTTCTTT.

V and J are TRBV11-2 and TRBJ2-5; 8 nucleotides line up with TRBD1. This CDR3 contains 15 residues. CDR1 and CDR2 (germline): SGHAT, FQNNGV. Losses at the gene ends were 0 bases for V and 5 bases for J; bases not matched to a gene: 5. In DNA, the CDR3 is TGTGCCAGCAGCTTAGATGGAAGACAGGGGGAGACCCAGTACTTC. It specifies CASSLDGRQGETQYF.

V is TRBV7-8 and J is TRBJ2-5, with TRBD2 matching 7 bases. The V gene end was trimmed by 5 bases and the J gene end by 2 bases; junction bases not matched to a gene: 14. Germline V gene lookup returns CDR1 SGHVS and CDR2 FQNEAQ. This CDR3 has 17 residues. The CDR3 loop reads CASSPGVWPAGQETQYF. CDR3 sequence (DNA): TGTGCCAGCAGCCCTGGGGTTTGGCCAGCGGGGCAAGAGACCCAGTACTTC.

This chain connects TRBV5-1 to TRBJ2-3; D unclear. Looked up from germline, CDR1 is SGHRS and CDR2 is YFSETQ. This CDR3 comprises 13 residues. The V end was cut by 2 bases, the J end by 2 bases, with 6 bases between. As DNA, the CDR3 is TGCGCCAGCAGCTTCCCAGCCACAGATACGCAGTATTTT. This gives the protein CASSFPATDTQYF.